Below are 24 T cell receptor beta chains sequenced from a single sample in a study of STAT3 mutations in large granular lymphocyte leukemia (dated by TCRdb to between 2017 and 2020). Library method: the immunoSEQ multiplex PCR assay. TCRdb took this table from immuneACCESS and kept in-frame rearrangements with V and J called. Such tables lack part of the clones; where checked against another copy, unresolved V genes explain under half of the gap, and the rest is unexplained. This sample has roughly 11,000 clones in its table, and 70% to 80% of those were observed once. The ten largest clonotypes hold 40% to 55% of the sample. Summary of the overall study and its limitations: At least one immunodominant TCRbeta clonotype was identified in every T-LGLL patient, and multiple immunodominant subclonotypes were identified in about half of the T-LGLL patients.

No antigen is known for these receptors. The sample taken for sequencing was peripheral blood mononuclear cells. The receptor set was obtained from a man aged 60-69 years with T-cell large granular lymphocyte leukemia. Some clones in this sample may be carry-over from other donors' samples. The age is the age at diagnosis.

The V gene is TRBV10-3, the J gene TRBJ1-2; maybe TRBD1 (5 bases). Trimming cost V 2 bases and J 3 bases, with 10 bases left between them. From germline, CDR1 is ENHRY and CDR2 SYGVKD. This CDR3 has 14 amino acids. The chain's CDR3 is CAISEAGDDYGYTF. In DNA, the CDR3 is TGTGCCATCAGTGAGGCGGGGGACGACTATGGCTACACCTTC.

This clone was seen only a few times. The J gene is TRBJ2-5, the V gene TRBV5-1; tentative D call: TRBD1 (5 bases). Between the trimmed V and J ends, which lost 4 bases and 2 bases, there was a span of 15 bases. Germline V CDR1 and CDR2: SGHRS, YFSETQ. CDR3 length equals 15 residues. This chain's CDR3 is CASSPAVTVQETQYF. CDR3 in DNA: TGCGCCAGCAGCCCGGCGGTGACAGTACAAGAGACCCAGTACTTC.

CDR3 sequence reads: CASSPLAGRETQYF. CDR3 sequence (DNA): TGTGCCAGCAGCCCCTTAGCGGGACGAGAGACCCAGTACTTC. V usage is TRBV5-5 and J usage is TRBJ2-5; TRBD2 agrees at 8 bases. V lost 4 bases, J lost 4 bases, and 6 bases stayed unmatched. The germline CDR1 and CDR2 sequences are SGHKS and YYEKEE (reference sequence). The CDR3 consists of 14 residues.

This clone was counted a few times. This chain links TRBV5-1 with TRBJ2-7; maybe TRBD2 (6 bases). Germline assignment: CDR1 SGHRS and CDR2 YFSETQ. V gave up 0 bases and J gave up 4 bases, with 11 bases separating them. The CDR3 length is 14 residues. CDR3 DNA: TGCGCCAGCAGCTTGGATCAGGGAGGATACGAGCAGTACTTC. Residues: CASSLDQGGYEQYF.

As DNA, the CDR3 is TGTGCCAGCAATGTTTATAGCAATCAGCCCCAGCATTTT. Translating it yields CASNVYSNQPQHF. The rearrangement uses TRBV2 and TRBJ1-5; unclear D gene. Per germline, CDR1 SNHLY and CDR2 FYNNEI. The CDR3 runs to 13 residues. Trimming pared 7 bases from V and 0 bases from J, leaving 7 bases between.

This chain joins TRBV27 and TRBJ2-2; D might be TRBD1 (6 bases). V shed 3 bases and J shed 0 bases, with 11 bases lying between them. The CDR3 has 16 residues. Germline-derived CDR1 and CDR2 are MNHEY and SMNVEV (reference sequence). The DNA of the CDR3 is TGTGCCAGCAGTTTTTTGGGGGCGACGAACACCGGGGAGCTGTTTTTT. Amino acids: CASSFLGATNTGELFF.

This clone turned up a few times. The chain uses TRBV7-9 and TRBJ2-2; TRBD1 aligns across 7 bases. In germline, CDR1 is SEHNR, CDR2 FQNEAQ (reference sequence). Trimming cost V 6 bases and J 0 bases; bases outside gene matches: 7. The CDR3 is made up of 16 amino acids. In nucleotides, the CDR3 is TGTGCCAGCAGATATCACAGGGGCGCGAACACCGGGGAGCTGTTTTTT. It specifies CASRYHRGANTGELFF.

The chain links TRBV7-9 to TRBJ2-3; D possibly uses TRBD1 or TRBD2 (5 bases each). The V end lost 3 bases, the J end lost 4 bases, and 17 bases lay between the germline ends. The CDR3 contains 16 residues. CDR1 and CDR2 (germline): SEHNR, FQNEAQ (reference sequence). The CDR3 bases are TGTGCCAGCAGCTTTTCGAGAGGTAGGGGAGCAGATACGCAGTATTTT. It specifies CASSFSRGRGADTQYF.

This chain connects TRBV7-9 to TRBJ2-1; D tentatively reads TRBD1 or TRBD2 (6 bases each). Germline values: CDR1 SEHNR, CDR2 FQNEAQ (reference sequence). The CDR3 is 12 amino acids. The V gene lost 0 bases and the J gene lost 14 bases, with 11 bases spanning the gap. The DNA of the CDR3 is TGTGCCAGCAGCTTAGCGGGGGGCGCCGAGTTCTTC. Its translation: CASSLAGGAEFF. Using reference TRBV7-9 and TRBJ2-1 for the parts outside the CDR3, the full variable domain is DTGVSQNPRHKITKRGQNVTFRCDPISEHNRLYWYRQTLGQGPEFLTYFQNEAQLEKSRLLSDRFSAERPKGSFSTLEIQRTEQGDSAMYLCASSLAGGAEFFGPGTRLTVL.

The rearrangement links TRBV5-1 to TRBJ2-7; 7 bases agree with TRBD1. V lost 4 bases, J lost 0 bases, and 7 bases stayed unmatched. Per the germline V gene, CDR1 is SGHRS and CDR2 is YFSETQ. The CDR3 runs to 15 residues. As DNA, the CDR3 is TGCGCCAGCAGCCCAGGACAGGTCAACTCCTACGAGCAGTACTTC. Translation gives CASSPGQVNSYEQYF.

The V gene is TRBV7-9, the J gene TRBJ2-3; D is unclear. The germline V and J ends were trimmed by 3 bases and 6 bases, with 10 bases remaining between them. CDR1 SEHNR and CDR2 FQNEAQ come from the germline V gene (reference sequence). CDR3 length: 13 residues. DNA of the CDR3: TGTGCCAGCAGCTTCAGTTCGGTGGATACGCAGTATTTT. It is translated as CASSFSSVDTQYF.

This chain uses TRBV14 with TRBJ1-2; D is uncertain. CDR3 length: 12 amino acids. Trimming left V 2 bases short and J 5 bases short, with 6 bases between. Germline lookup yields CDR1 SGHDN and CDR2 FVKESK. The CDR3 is CASSQPGYGYTF. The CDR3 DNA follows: TGTGCCAGCAGCCAACCGGGATATGGCTACACCTTC.

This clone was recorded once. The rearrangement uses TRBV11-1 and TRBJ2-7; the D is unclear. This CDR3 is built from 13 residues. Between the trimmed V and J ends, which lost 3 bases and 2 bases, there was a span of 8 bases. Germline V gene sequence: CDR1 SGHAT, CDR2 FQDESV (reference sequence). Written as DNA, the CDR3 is TGTGCCAGCAGCTTGCCCGCTACCTACGAGCAGTACTTC. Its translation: CASSLPATYEQYF.

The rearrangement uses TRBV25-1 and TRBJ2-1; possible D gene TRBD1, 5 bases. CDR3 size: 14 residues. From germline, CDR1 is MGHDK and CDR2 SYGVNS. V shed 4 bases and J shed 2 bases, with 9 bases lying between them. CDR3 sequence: CASSGQGPYNEQFF. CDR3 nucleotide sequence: TGTGCCAGCAGTGGCCAGGGCCCCTACAATGAGCAGTTCTTC.

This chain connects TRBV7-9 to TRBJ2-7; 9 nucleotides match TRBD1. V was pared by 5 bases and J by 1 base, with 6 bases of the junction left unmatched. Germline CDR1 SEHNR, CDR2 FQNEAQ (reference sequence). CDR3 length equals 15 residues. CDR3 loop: CASSVGQGTSYEQYF. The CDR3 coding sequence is TGTGCCAGCAGCGTAGGACAGGGGACATCCTACGAGCAGTACTTC.

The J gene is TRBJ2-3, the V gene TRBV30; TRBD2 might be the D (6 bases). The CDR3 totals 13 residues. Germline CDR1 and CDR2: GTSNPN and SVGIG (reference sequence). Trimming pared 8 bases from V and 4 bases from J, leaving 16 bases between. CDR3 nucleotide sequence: TGTGCCGCGGGCCCGGAGGGAGCAGATACGCAGTATTTT. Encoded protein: CAAGPEGADTQYF. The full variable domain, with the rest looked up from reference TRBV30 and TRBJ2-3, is SQTIHQWPATLVQPVGSPLSLECTVEGTSNPNLYWYRQAAGRGLQLLFYSVGIGQISSEVPQNLSASRPQDRQFILSSKKLLLSDSGFYLCAAGPEGADTQYFGPGTRLTVL.

The CDR3 loop reads CASRYTSGNEQFF. For the CDR3, the DNA is TGTGCCAGCAGATACACTAGCGGGAATGAGCAGTTCTTC. The chain is built from TRBV5-6 and TRBJ2-1; TRBD2 matches 9 bases. CDR3 length: 13 amino acids. Germline-derived CDR1 and CDR2 are SGHDT and YYEEEE. V dropped 5 bases and J dropped 7; count of bases not matched to a gene: 4.

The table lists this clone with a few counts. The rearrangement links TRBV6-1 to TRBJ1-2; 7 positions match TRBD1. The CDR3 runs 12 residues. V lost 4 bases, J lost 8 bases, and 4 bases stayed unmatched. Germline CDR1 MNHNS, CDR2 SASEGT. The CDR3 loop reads CASSGDSLGYTF. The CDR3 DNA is TGTGCCAGCAGTGGGGACAGTCTGGGCTACACCTTC.

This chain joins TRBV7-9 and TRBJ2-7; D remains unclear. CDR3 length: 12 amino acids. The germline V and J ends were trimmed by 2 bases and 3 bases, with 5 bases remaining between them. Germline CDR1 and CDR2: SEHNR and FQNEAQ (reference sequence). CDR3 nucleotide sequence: TGTGCCAGCAGCTTAACGAACTACGAGCAGTACTTC. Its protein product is CASSLTNYEQYF.

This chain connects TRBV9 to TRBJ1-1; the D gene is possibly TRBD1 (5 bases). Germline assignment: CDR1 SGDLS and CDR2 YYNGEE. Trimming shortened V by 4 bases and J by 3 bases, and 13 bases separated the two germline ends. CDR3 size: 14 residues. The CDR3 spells CASSREWGYTEAFF. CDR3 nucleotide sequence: TGTGCCAGCAGCCGCGAATGGGGCTACACTGAAGCTTTCTTT. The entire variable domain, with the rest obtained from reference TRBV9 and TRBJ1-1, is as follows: DSGVTQTPKHLITATGQRVTLRCSPRSGDLSVYWYQQSLDQGLQFLIQYYNGEERAKGNILERFSAQQFPDLHSELNLSSLELGDSALYFCASSREWGYTEAFFGQGTRLTVV.

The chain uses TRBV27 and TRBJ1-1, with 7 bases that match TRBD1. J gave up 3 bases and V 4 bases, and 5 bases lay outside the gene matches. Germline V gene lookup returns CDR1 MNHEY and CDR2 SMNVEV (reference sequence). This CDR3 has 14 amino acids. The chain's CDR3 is CASSSGQSYTEAFF. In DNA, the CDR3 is TGTGCCAGCAGTTCGGGACAGAGCTACACTGAAGCTTTCTTT.

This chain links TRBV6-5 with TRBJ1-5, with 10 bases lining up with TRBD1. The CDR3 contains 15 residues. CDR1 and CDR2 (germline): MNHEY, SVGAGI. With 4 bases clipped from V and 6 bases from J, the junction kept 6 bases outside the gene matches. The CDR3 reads CASSSFRTGGQPQHF. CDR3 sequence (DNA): TGTGCCAGCAGTTCTTTTAGGACAGGGGGTCAGCCCCAGCATTTT.

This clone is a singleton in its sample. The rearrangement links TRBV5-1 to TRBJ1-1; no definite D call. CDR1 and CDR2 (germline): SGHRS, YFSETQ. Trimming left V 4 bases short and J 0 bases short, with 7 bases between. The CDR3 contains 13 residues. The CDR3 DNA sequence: TGCGCCAGCAGCCGACAATTGAACACTGAAGCTTTCTTT. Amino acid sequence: CASSRQLNTEAFF.

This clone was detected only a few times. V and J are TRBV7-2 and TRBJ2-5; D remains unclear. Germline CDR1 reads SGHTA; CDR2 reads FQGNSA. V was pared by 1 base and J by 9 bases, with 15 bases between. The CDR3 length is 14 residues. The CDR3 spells CASSLGMSPGAQYF. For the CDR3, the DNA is TGTGCCAGCAGCTTAGGAATGAGCCCCGGTGCCCAGTACTTC.